The clone carrying this TCR beta chain was recorded many times. TCRdb redid the calling of the RACE reads with MiXCR, one entry per CDR3 protein. The top ten hold 2.6% of the sample, which has 89,000 or so distinct CDR3 sequences, roughly 8.5% seen once. The time point here: pre-sensitization, week 0. Described treatment: therapeutic diphenylcyclopropenone sensitization with weekly scalp DPC. Those who donated were patients with alopecia, 18 to 70 years of age, and suitable for DPC. The sample originates from a study of human T cells and chemical hapten exposure. Study background: Scalp application of diphenylcyclopropenone was performed weekly in patients across the entire approximately 25-week study.

The germline gives CDR1 DFQATT, CDR2 SNEGSKA (reference sequence). V lost 0 bases, J lost 2 bases, and 7 bases stayed unmatched. The CDR3 is 16 residues long. The genes are TRBV20-1 and TRBJ2-7, with 10 bases matching TRBD2. The clonotype originates from a man in his forties with alopecia areata. Some clones in this sample may be carry-over from other donors' samples. The sequences come from whole blood, collected in connection with sensitization to the hapten diphenylcyclopropenone (DPC). In DNA, the CDR3 is TGCAGTGCTAGAGATATACTAGCGGGGTCCCCCTACGAGCAGTACTTC. Translation: CSARDILAGSPYEQYF.